Below, one T cell receptor beta chain is given with its context. What it binds is not known. Data came from immunoSEQ multiplex PCR; TCRdb stores just in-frame clones and leaves some out. Seen here are roughly 500,000 clones, around 85% observed once, and the top ten hold about 12%. The entry originates in a study of shared clonotypes between healthy human individuals. Germline V gene sequence: CDR1 LGHNA, CDR2 YSLEER. V shed 0 bases and J 5 bases; nucleotides not matched to a gene: 6. This CDR3 contains 15 residues. Findings and limits, study-wide: Sampling included only blood; tissue repertoires likely differ.

V and J are TRBV4-3 and TRBJ2-5; 7 bases agree with TRBD2. The TCR comes from a woman in her forties in good health. Some clones in this sample may be carry-over from other donors' samples. Material: PBMCs. The CDR3 DNA reads as TGCGCCAGCAGCCAAGATTTCTGGGGGGGTGAGACCCAGTACTTC. The encoded protein is CASSQDFWGGETQYF.